This TCR beta chain came from a study of cytomegalovirus exposure and HLA in healthy donors. Study-level results: Earlier analysis looked at TCR beta V segments, and most were productive about 90% or about 30% of the time. DRB1 had the most TCR associations and HLA-C the fewest, a later analysis found, with rates varying by HLA locus. A link between a missense DCLRE1C variant and TCR beta V- and J-gene trimming emerged from a later analysis.

This clone has more than one count but fewer than ten. Antigen specificity is unknown. The junction had 1 base not matched to a gene; V was cut back by 6 bases and J by 5 bases. The V gene's germline CDR1 is KGHSH and CDR2 LQKENI. CDR3 length: 11 residues. The study ran its PCR with 60 Vbeta and 13 Jbeta primers. Clones were read by immunoSEQ multiplex PCR, and TCRdb kept only the in-frame ones, dropping some. The repertoire holds 120,000 or so clones, with about two thirds as singletons. Sequencing input: PBMCs. This clonotype was obtained from a woman between 40 and 55 years old in good health and CMV-seropositive. The chain uses TRBV18 and TRBJ2-7; 7 positions agree with TRBD2. For the CDR3, the DNA is TGTGCCAGCTCGGCGGGAGACGAGCAGTACTTC. Its translation is CASSAGDEQYF.